This T cell receptor (beta chain) was retrieved from a study of blood T cell repertoires in COVID-19. In the study overall: PBMCs, B-cell-depleted T cells, or T cells provided the cDNA or gDNA that made up the material.

Germline values: CDR1 LNHDA, CDR2 SQIVND (reference sequence). The V segment lost 4 bases and the J segment 5 bases; nucleotides outside the gene matches: 3. The CDR3 runs 14 residues. Clones were read by immunoSEQ multiplex PCR, and TCRdb kept only the in-frame ones, dropping some. The table shows about 73,000 clones, with approximately 83% occurring only once. The V call is TRBV19, the J call TRBJ1-3; 9 bases align to TRBD1. Sequenced: peripheral blood. The clonotype was recovered from a woman aged 60-70 years with acute or convalescent COVID-19. CDR3 region: CASSTTGGRNTIYF. In nucleotides, the CDR3 is TGTGCCAGTAGTACGACAGGGGGAAGAAACACCATATATTTT.